This T cell receptor (delta chain) was recovered during a study of Vδ1+ human thymocytes. Regarding the study as a whole: Thymic TRG and TRD repertoires appeared highly polyclonal, with Gaussian CDR3 length distributions.

Germline loops: CDR1 TSWWSYY, CDR2 QGS. The CDR3 length is 23 residues. Sequences come from RNA converted to cDNA by reverse transcription. Multiplex PCR used pooled V-gene forward primers and a constant-region reverse primer to amplify CDR3s. TCRdb re-called the multiplex PCR reads via CATT. Of about 58,000 delta-chain clones listed, over 13% are singletons. This clone has a handful of counts. Its antigen is unidentified. Its ends do not fully match the called genes, so a read error is possible. Sample: Vdelta1+ gamma-delta thymocytes from the thymus. Subset: FACS-sorted CD3+ TCRalphabeta- TCRVdelta1+ TCRVdelta2- thymocytes. The source of this sequence is a girl less than two years old who had congenital heart surgery. The chain is built from TRDV1 and TRDJ1, with 12 nucleotides matching TRDD3. The CDR3 DNA is TGCGCTCTTGGGGATTGCTTCCCCCCCGACTGGGGGATACAATGCGTTAAAGCCGATAAACTCATCTTT. This encodes CALGDCFPPDWGIQCVKADKLIF.